This entry is about one T cell receptor beta chain. The data stem from a study of blood T cell repertoires in COVID-19. The authors' processing: Reference gene primer amplification in the assay estimated nucleated cell counts. Here immunoSEQ multiplex PCR was the method, and the copy in TCRdb shows in-frame clones only, minus some. V and J calls and clone size are copied from that table; D and trimming were computed from the DNA. The sample carries about 36,000 clones, around four fifths recorded once. Input material: peripheral blood. The clonotype originates from a human donor in a cohort sampled during active COVID-19.

The CDR3: CASIGQGRGANQPQHF. Written as DNA, the CDR3 is TGTGCCAGCATCGGACAGGGGAGGGGTGCAAATCAGCCCCAGCATTTT. V gene TRBV6-6 combines with J gene TRBJ1-5; 9 bases are shared with TRBD1. Germline-derived CDR1 and CDR2 are MNHNY and SVGAGI (reference sequence). V lost 7 bases, J lost 4 bases, and 11 bases stayed unmatched. This CDR3 has 16 residues.